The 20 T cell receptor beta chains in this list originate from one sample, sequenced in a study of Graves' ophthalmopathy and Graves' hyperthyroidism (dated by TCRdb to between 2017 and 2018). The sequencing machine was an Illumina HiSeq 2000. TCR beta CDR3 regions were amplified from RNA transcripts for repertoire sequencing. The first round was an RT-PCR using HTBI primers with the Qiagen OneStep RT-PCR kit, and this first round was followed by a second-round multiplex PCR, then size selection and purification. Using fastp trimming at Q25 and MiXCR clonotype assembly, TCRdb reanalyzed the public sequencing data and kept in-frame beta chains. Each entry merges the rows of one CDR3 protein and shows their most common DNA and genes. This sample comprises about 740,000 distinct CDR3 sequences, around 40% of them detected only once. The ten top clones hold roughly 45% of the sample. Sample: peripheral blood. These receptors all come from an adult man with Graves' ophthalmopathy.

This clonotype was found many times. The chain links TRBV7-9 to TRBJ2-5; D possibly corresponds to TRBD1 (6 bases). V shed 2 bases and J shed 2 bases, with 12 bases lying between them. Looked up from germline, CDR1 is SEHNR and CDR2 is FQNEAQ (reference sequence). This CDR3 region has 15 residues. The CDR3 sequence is CASSLRAGTQETQYF. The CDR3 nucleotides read TGTGCCAGCAGCTTACGAGCCGGGACACAAGAGACCCAGTACTTC.

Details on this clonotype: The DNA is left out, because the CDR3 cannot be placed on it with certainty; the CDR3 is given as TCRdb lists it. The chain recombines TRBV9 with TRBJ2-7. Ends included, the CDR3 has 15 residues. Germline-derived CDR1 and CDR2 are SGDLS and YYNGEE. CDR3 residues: CASSVGSGSSYEKYF.

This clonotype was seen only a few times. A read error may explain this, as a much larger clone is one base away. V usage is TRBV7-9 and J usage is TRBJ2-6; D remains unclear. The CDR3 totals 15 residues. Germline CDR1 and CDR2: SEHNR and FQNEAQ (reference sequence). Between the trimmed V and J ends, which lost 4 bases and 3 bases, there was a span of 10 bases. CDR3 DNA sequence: TGTGCCAGCAGCTCCTGGGCGCGTGGGGCCAACGTCCTGACTTTC. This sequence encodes CASSSWARGANVLTF.

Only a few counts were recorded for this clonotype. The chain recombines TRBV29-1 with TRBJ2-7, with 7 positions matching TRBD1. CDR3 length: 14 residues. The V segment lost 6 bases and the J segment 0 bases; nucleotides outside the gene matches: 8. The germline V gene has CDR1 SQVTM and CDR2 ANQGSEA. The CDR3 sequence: CSVANRGSSYEQYF. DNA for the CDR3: TGCAGCGTCGCCAACAGGGGAAGCTCCTACGAGCAGTACTTC.

Written as DNA, the CDR3 is TGTGCCAGCAGCGTAGGAGCCGACGACGGTTCCTACGAGCAGTACTTC. Translation gives CASSVGADDGSYEQYF. The chain employs TRBV9 and TRBJ2-7; D is uncertain. Looked up from germline, CDR1 is SGDLS and CDR2 is YYNGEE. This CDR3 contains 16 residues. With 0 bases removed from V and 1 base from J, the gap between germline ends came to 14 bases.

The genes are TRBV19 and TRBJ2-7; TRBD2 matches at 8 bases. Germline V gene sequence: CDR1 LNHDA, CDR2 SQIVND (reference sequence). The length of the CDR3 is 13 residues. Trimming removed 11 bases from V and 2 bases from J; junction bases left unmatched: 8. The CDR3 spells CAWTKGLAYEQYF. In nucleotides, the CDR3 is TGTGCCTGGACCAAGGGACTAGCCTACGAGCAGTACTTC.

CDR3 coding DNA: TGTGCCAGCAGCTTAGACCAGACCTCGCAGTACTTC. It specifies CASSLDQTSQYF. The chain uses TRBV7-9 and TRBJ2-5; D gene uncertain. CDR3 size: 12 residues. The germline V gene has CDR1 SEHNR and CDR2 FQNEAQ (reference sequence). Trimming took off 1 base at V and 11 bases at J, with 11 bases between the two ends.

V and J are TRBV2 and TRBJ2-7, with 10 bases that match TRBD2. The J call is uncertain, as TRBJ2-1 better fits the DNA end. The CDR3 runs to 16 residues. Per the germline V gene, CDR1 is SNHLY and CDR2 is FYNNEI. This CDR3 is CASSETTSGLYNEQFF. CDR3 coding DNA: TGTGCCAGCAGTGAAACGACTAGCGGGCTATACAATGAGCAGTTCTTC.

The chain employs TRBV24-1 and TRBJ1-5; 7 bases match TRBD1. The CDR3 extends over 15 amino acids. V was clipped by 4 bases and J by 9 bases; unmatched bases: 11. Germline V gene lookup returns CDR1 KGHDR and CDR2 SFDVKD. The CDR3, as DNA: TGTGCCACCAGTGACCCAGGGACAGCCTCGGGGCCCCAGCATTTT. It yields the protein CATSDPGTASGPQHF.

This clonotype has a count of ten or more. CDR3 protein: CASSILEGAEQYF. The CDR3 DNA follows: TGTGCCAGCAGCATCCTTGAGGGGGCCGAGCAGTACTTC. V usage is TRBV7-2 and J usage is TRBJ2-7; the match to TRBD1 covers 7 bases. CDR1 and CDR2 from the germline V gene are SGHTA and FQGNSA. The CDR3 totals 13 residues. J gave up 6 bases and V 5 bases, and 7 bases lay outside the gene matches. The entire variable domain, with the rest obtained from reference TRBV7-2 and TRBJ2-7, is as follows: GAGVSQSPSNKVTEKGKDVELRCDPISGHTALYWYRQSLGQGLEFLIYFQGNSAPDKSGLPSDRFSAERTGGSVSTLTIQRTQQEDSAVYLCASSILEGAEQYFGPGTRLTVT.

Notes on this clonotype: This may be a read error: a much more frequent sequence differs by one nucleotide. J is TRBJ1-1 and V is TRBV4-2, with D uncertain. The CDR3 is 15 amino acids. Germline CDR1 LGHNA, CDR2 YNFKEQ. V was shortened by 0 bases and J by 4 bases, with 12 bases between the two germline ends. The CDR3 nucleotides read TGTGCCAGCAGCCAAGATCCCGGACCGGCCACTGAAGCTTTCTTT. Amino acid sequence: CASSQDPGPATEAFF.

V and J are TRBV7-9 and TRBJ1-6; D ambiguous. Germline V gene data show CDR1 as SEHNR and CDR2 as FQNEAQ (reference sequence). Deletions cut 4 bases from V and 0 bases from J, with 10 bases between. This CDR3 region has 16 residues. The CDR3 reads CASSSQVSSYNSPLHF. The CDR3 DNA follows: TGTGCCAGCAGCTCCCAAGTAAGCTCCTATAATTCACCCCTCCACTTT.

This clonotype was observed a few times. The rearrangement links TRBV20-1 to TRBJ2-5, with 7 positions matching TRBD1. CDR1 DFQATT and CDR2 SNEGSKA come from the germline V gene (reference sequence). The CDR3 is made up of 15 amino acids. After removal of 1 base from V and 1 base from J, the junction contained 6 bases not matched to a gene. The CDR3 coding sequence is TGCAGTGCTAGAGTCTTCGGGGACAGCCAAGAGACCCAGTACTTC. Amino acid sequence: CSARVFGDSQETQYF.

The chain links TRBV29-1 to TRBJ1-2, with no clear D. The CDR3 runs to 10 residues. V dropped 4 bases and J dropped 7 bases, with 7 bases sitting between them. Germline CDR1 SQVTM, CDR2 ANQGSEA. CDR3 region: CSVVAGGYTF. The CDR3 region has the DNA TGCAGCGTTGTAGCGGGTGGCTACACCTTC.

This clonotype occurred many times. This chain's CDR3 is CATSDATGGTEAFF. For the CDR3, the DNA is TGTGCCACCAGTGATGCCACAGGGGGCACTGAAGCTTTCTTT. The chain recombines TRBV24-1 with TRBJ1-1; 8 bases are shared with TRBD1. This CDR3 has 14 residues. Germline V gives CDR1 KGHDR, CDR2 SFDVKD. With V trimmed by 3 bases and J by 4 bases, 3 bases remained unmatched.

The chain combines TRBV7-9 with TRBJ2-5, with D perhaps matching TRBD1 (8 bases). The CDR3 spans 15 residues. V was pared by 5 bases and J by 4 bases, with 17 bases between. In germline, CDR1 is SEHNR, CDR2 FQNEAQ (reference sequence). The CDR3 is CASSDDRGGGETQYF. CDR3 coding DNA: TGTGCCAGCAGCGACGACAGGGGCGGGGGAGAGACCCAGTACTTC.

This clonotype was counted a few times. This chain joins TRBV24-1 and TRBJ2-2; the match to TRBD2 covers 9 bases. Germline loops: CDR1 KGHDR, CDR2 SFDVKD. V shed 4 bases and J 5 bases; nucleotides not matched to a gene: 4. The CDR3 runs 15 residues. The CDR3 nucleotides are TGTGCCACCAGTGACCGGACTAGCGTTACCGGGGAGCTGTTTTTT. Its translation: CATSDRTSVTGELFF.

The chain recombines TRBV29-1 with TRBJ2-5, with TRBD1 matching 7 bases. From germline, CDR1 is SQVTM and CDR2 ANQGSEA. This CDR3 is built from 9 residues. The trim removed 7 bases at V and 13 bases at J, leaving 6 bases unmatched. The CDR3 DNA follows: TGCAGCGGTGGACAGGCCTCGTACTTC. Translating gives CSGGQASYF.

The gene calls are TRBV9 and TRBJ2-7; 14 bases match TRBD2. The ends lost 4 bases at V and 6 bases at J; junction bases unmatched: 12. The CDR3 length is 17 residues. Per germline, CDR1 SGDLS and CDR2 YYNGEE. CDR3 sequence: CASSLNGGGLAGVEQYF. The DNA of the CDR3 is TGTGCCAGCAGCCTCAATGGGGGGGGACTAGCGGGAGTCGAGCAGTACTTC.

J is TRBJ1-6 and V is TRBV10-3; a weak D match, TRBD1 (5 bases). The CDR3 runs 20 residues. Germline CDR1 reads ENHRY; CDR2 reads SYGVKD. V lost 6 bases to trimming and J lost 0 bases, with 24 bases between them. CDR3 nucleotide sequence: TGTGCCATCAGCTCACTCGGGGCAGGGCGTAAGAACTCCTATAATTCACCCCTCCACTTT. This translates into CAISSLGAGRKNSYNSPLHF.